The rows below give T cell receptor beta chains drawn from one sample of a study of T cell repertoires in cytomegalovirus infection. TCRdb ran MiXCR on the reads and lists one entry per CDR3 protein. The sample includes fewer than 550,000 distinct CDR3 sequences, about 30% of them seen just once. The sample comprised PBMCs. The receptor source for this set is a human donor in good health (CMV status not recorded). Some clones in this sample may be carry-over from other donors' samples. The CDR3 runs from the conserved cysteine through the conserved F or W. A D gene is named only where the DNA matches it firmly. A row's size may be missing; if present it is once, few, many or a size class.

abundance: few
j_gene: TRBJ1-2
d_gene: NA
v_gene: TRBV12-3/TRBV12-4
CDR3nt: TGTGCCAGCAGTTTTAGTATGGTGGGCTACACCTTC
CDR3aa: CASSFSMVGYTF

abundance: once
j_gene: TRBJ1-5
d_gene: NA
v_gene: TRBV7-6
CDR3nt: TGTGCCAGCAGCATTAGTGGGACAACTAGGCATTTT
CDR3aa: CASSISGTTRHF

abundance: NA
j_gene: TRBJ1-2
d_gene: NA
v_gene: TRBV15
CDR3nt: TGTGCCACCAGCAGAGATCGGTCTGGCTACACCTTC
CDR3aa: CATSRDRSGYTF

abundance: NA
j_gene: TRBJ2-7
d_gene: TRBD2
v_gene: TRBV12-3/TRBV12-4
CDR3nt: TGTGCCAGCACCCCGGGCGGGGGGGACTACGAGCAGTACTTC
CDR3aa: CASTPGGGDYEQYF

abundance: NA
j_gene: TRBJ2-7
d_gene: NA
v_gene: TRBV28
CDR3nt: TGTGCCAGCCTTCCGAGTGACAAAGCCTACGAGCAGTACTTC
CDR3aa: CASLPSDKAYEQYF

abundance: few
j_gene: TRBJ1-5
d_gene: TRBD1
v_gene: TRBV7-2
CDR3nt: TGTGCCAGCAGCGGGGACAGTAGCAATCAGCCCCAGCATTTT
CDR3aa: CASSGDSSNQPQHF

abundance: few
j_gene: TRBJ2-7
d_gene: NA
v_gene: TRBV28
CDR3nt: TGTGCCAGCAGTTCTAGCCTCTTCTACGAGCAGTACTTC
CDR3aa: CASSSSLFYEQYF

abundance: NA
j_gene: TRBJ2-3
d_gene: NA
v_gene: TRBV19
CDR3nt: TGTGCCAGTAGTATGGTGGCTTCCCAGGGAGATACGCAGTATTTT
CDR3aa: CASSMVASQGDTQYF

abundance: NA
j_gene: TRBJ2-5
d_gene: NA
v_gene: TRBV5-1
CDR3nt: TGCGCCAGCAGCTTGACTTCGGGACGGCCCCAAGAGACCCAGTACTTC
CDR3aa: CASSLTSGRPQETQYF

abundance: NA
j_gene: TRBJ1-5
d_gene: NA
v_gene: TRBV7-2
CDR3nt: TGTGCCAGCAGCTTACGGGCTCCTCAGTCCCAGCATTTT
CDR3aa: CASSLRAPQSQHF

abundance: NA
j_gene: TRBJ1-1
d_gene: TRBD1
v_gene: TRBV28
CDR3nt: TGTGCCAGCAGTCCTCCGGGACAGGCATCTAATACTGAAGCTTTCTTT
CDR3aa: CASSPPGQASNTEAFF

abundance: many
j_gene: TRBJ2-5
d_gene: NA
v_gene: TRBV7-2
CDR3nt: TGTGCCAGCAGCCTGTACATATCTAGCGTTCAAGAGACCCAGTACTTC
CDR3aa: CASSLYISSVQETQYF

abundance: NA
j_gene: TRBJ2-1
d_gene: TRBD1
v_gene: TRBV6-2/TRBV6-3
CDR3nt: TGTGCCAGCAGTACGGACAGGGGTTATATCAATGAGCAGTTCTTC
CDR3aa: CASSTDRGYINEQFF

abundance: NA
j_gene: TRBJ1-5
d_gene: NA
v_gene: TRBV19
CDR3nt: TGTGCCAGTAGTATTTTCGGCAGGGGCAATCAGCCCCAGCATTTT
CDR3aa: CASSIFGRGNQPQHF

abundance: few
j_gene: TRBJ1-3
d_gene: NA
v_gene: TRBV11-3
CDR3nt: TGTGCCAGCAGCTCGAACAGAGAGGCCATATATTTT
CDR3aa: CASSSNREAIYF

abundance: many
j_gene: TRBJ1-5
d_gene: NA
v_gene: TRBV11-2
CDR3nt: TGTGCCAGCAGCTTAGAGGGGAGTAGCAATCAGCCCCAGCATTTT
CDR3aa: CASSLEGSSNQPQHF

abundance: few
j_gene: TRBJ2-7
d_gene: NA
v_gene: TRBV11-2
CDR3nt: TGTGCCAGCAGCTCCCCCGGGGGCGGAGTGGATTGGGAGCAGTACTTC
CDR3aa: CASSSPGGGVDWEQYF

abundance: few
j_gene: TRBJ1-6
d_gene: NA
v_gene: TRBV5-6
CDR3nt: TGTGCCAGCAGCTTGTGGGCCCGGGGCTCACCCCTCCACTTT
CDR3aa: CASSLWARGSPLHF

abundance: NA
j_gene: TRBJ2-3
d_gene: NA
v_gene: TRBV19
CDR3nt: TGTGCCAGTAACCCGGGTTTCACAGATACGCAGTATTTT
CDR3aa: CASNPGFTDTQYF

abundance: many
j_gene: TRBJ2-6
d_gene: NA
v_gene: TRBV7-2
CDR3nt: TGTGCCAGCGGTGAGGCGGGTTTGCAGGGGGCCAACGTCCTGACTTTC
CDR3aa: CASGEAGLQGANVLTF

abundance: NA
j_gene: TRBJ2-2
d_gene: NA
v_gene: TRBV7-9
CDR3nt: TGTGCCAGCAGCTTCAACTGGCACACCGGGGAGCTGTTTTTT
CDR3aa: CASSFNWHTGELFF

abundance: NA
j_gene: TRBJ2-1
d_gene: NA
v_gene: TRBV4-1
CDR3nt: TGCGCCAGCGTTGATACGGGCTACAATGAGCAGTTCTTC
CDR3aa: CASVDTGYNEQFF

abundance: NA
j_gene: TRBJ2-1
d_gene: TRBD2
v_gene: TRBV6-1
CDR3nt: TGTGCCAGCAGGGTGAGCGGGAGAGTAGGCAATGAGCAGTTCTTC
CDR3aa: CASRVSGRVGNEQFF

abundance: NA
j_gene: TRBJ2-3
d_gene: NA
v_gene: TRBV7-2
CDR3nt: TGTGCCAGCAGCCGAGGACTCAACACAGATACGCAGTATTTT
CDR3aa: CASSRGLNTDTQYF

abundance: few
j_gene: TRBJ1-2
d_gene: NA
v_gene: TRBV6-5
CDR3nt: TGTGCCAGCAGCCGGACCCCCAGCTATGGCTACACCTTC
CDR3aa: CASSRTPSYGYTF

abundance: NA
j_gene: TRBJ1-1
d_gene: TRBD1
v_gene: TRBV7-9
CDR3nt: TGTGCCAGCAGCCCGTACCCGGGACAGGGGAGAATCACTGAAGCTTTCTTT
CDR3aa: CASSPYPGQGRITEAFF

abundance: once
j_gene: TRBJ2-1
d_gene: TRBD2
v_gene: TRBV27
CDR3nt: TGTGCCAGCAGTTTATCGGCTAGCGGGGGGTTGAGGGAGCAGTTCTTC
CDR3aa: CASSLSASGGLREQFF

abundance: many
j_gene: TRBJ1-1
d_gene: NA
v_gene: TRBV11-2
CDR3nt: TGTGCCAGCAGCTTAGGGAGGAGACACATGAACACTGAAGCTTTCTTT
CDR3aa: CASSLGRRHMNTEAFF

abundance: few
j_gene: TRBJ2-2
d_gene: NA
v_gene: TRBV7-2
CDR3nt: TGTGCCAGCAGCCTCCCCCTGGGGACGGCAGGGTACACCGGGGAGCTGTTTTTT
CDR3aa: CASSLPLGTAGYTGELFF

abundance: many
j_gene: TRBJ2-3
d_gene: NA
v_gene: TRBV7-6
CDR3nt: TGTGCCAGCAGCTTACAGGTGGCGCGGACAGATACGCAGTATTTT
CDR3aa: CASSLQVARTDTQYF

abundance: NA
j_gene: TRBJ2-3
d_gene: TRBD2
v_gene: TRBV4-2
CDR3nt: TGTGCCAGCAGCCAAGCTAGACTAGCCCAGAGCACAGATACGCAGTATTTT
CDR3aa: CASSQARLAQSTDTQYF

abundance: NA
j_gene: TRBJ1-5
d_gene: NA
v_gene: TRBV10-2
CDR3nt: TGCGCCAGCAGTGAAATCGGAGATAGCAATCAGCCCCAGCATTTT
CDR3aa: CASSEIGDSNQPQHF

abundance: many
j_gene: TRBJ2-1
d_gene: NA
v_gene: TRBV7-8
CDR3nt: TGTGCCAGCAGCACACAGGGGGGGTTGAGCAATGAGCAGTTCTTC
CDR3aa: CASSTQGGLSNEQFF